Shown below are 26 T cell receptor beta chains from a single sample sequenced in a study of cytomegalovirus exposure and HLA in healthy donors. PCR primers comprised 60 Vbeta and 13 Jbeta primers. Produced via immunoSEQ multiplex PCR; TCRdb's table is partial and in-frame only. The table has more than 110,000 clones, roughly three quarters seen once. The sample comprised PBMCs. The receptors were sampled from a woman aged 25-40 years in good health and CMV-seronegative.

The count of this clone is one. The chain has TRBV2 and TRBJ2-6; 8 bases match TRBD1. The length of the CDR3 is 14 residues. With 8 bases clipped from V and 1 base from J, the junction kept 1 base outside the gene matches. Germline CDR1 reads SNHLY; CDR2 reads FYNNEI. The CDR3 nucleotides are TGTGCCAGCGGACAGGGATCTGGGGCCAACGTCCTGACTTTC. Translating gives CASGQGSGANVLTF.

CDR3 in DNA: TGTGCTAGCCAAGGGGGGAACACCGGGGAGCTGTTTTTT. Translating it yields CASQGGNTGELFF. V and J are TRBV7-7 and TRBJ2-2; possible D gene TRBD1, 6 bases. Per germline, CDR1 SSHAT and CDR2 FNYEAQ (reference sequence). The CDR3 length is 13 residues.

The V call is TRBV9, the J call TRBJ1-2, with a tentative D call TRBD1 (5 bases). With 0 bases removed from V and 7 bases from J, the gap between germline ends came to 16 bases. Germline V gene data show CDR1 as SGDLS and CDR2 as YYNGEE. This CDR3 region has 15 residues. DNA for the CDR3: TGTGCCAGCAGCGTAGCTGGGCGGGACGCCGTTGGCTACACCTTC. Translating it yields CASSVAGRDAVGYTF.

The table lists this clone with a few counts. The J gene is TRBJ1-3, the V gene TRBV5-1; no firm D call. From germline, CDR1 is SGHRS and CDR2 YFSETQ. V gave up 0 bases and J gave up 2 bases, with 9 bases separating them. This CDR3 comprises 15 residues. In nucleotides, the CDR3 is TGCGCCAGCAGCTTGGAAGGAACTACTGGAAACACCATATATTTT. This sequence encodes CASSLEGTTGNTIYF.

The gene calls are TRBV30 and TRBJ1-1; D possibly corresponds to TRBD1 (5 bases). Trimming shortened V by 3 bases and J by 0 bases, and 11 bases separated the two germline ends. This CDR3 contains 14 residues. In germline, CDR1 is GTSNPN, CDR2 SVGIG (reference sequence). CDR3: CAWSRAGLNTEAFF. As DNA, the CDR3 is TGTGCCTGGAGCCGGGCAGGGTTGAACACTGAAGCTTTCTTT.

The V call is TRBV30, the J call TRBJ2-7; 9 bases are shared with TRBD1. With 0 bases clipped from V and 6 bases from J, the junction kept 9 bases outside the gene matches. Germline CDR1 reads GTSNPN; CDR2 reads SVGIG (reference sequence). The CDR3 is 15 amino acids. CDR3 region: CAWSVIQGARGEQYF. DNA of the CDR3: TGTGCCTGGAGTGTAATACAGGGGGCAAGGGGCGAGCAGTACTTC. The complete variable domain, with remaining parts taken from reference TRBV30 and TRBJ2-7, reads SQTIHQWPATLVQPVGSPLSLECTVEGTSNPNLYWYRQAAGRGLQLLFYSVGIGQISSEVPQNLSASRPQDRQFILSSKKLLLSDSGFYLCAWSVIQGARGEQYFGPGTRLTVT.

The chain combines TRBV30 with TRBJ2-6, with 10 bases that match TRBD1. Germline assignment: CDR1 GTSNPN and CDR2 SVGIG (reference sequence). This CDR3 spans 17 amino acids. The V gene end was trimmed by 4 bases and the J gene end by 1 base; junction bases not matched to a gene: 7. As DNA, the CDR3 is TGTGCCTGGATCGGGGGACAGGGGTTGTCTGGGGCCAACGTCCTGACTTTC. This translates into CAWIGGQGLSGANVLTF. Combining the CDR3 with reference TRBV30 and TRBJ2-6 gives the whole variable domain SQTIHQWPATLVQPVGSPLSLECTVEGTSNPNLYWYRQAAGRGLQLLFYSVGIGQISSEVPQNLSASRPQDRQFILSSKKLLLSDSGFYLCAWIGGQGLSGANVLTFGAGSRLTVL.

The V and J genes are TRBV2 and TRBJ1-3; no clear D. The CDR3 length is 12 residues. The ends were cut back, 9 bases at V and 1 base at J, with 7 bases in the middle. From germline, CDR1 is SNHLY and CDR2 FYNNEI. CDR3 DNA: TGTGCCAGTGCGGGGTCTGGAAACACCATATATTTT. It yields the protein CASAGSGNTIYF.

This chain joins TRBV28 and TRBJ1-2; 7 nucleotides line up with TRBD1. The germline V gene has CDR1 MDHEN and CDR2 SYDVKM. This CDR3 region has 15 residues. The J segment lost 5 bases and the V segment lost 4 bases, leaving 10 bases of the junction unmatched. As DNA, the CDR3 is TGTGCCAGCAGTTCCTATACGACAGGGCCGTATGGCTACACCTTC. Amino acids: CASSSYTTGPYGYTF.

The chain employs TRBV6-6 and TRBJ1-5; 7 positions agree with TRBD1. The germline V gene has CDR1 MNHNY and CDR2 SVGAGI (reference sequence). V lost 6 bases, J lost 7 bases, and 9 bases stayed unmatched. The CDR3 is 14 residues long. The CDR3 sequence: CASRPGQRGQPQHF. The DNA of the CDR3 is TGTGCCAGCAGGCCGGGACAGAGAGGGCAGCCCCAGCATTTT.

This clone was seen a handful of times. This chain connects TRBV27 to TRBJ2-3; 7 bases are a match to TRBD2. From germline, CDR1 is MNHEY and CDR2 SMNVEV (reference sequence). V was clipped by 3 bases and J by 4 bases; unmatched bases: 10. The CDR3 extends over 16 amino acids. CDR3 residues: CASSFYGLVAADTQYF. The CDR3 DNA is TGTGCCAGCAGTTTCTACGGACTAGTGGCCGCAGATACGCAGTATTTT.

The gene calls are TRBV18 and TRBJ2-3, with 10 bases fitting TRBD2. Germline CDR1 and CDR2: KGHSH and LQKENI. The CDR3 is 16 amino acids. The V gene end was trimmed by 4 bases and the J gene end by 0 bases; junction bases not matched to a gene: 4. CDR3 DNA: TGTGCCAGCTCACTCCGGACTAGCGGCAGCACAGATACGCAGTATTTT. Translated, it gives CASSLRTSGSTDTQYF.

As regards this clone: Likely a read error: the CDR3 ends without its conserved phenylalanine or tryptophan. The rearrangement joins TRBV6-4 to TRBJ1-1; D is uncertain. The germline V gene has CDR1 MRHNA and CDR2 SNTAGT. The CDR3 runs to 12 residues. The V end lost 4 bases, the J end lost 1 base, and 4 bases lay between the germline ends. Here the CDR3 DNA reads TGTGCCAGCAGTGGACAGAACACTGAAGCTTTCCTT. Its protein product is CASSGQNTEAFL.

The CDR3 protein is CASSASGKLFF. As DNA, the CDR3 is TGTGCCAGCAGTGCGTCAGGAAAACTGTTTTTT. The rearrangement uses TRBV6-5 and TRBJ1-4, with unresolved D. CDR3 length: 11 amino acids. Looked up from germline, CDR1 is MNHEY and CDR2 is SVGAGI. Deletions cut 5 bases from V and 10 bases from J, with 8 bases between.

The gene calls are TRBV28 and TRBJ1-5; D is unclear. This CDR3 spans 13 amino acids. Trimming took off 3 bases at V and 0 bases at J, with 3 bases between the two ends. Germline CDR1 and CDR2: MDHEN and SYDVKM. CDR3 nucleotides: TGTGCCAGCAGTTTCCTTAGCAATCAGCCCCAGCATTTT. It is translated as CASSFLSNQPQHF.

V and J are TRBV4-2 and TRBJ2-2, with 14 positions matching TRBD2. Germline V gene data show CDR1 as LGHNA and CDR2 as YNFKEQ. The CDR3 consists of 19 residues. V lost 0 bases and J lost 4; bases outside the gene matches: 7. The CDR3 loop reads CASSQEGLAGGHSTGELFF. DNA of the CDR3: TGTGCCAGCAGCCAAGAAGGACTAGCGGGGGGCCATAGCACCGGGGAGCTGTTTTTT.

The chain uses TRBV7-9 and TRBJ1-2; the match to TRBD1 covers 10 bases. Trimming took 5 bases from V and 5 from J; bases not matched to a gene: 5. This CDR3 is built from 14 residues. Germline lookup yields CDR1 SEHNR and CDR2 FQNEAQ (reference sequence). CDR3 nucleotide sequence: TGTGCCAGCAGCCGCGGACAGGGGGGTTATGGCTACACCTTC. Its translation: CASSRGQGGYGYTF.

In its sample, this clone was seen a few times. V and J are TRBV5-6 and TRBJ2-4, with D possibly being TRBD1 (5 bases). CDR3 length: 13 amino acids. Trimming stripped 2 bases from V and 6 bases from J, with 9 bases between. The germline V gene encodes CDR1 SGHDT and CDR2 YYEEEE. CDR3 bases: TGTGCCAGCAGCTTCCGACAGCCAAACATTCAGTACTTC. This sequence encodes CASSFRQPNIQYF.

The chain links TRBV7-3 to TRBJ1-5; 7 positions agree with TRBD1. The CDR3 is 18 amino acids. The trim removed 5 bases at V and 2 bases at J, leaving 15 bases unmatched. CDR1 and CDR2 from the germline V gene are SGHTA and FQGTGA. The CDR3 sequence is CASSPPPGQRLGNQPQHF. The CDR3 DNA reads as TGTGCCAGCAGCCCCCCCCCGGGACAGAGGTTAGGCAATCAGCCCCAGCATTTT. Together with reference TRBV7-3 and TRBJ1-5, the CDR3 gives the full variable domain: GAGVSQTPSNKVTEKGKYVELRCDPISGHTALYWYRQSLGQGPEFLIYFQGTGAADDSGLPNDRFFAVRPEGSVSTLKIQRTERGDSAVYLCASSPPPGQRLGNQPQHFGDGTRLSIL.

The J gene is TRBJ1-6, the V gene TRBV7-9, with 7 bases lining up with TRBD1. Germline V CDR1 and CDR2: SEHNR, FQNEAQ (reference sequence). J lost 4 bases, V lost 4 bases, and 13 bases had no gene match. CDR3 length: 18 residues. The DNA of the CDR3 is TGTGCCAGCAGCTCAAGACAGGGACATCCAATTTATAATTCACCCCTCCACTTT. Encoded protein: CASSSRQGHPIYNSPLHF.

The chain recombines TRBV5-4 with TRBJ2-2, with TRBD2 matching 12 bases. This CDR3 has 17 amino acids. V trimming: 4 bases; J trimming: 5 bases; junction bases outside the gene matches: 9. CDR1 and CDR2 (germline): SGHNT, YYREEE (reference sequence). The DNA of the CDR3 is TGTGCCAGCAGCCAAGGAGGGACTAGCGGGTATACCGGGGAGCTGTTTTTT. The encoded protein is CASSQGGTSGYTGELFF.

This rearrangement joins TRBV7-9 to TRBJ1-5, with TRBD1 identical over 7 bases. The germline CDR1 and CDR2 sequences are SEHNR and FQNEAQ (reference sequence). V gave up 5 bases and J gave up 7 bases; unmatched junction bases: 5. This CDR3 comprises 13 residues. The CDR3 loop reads CASSPQGGQPQHF. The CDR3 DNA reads TGTGCCAGCAGCCCCCAGGGGGGCCAGCCCCAGCATTTT.

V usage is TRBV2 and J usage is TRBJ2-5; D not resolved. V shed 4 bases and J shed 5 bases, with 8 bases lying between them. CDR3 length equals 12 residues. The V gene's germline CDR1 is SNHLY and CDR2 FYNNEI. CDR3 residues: CASSGPRETQYF. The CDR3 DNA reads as TGTGCCAGCAGTGGGCCTAGGGAGACCCAGTACTTC.

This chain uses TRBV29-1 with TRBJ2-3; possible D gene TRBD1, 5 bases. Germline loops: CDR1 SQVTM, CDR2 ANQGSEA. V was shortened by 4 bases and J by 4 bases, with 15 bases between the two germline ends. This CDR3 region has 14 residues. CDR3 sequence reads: CSVVYQGPPDTQYF. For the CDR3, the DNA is TGCAGCGTTGTATATCAGGGCCCCCCAGATACGCAGTATTTT.

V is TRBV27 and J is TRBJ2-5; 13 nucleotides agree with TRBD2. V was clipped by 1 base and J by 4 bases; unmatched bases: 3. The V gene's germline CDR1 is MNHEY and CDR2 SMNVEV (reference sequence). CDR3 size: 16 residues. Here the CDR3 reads CASSLWGLAGRETQYF. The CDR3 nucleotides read TGTGCCAGCAGTTTATGGGGACTAGCGGGACGAGAGACCCAGTACTTC.

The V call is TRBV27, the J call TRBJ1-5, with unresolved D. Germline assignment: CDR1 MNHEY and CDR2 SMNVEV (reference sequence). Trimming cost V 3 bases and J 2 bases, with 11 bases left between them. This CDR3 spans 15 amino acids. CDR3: CASSLTPQGNQPQHF. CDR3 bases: TGTGCCAGCAGTTTGACCCCCCAGGGCAATCAGCCCCAGCATTTT.